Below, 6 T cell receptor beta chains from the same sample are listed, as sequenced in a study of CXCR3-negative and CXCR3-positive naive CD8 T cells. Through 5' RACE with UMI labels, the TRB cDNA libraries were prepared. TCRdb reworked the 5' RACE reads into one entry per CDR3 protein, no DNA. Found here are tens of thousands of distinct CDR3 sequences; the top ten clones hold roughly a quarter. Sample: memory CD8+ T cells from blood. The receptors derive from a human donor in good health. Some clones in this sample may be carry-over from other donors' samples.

CDR3 amino acids: CASSEQDWNEQFF. The V call is TRBV25-1, the J call TRBJ2-1. Per germline, CDR1 MGHDK and CDR2 SYGVNS. The CDR3 consists of 13 residues.

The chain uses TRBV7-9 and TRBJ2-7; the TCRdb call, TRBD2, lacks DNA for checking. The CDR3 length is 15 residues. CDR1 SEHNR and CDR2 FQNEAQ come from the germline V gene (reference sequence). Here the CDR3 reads CASSLAGGPADEQYF.

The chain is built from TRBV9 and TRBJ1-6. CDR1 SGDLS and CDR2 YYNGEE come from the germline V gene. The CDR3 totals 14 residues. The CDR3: CASRNPAYNSPLHF.

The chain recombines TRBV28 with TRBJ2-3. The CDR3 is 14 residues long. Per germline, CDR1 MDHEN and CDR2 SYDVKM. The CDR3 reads CASQGIPSTDTQYF.

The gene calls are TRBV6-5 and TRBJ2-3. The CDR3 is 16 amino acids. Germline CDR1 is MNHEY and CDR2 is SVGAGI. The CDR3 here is CASSDVQTSDTDTQYF.

The CDR3 loop reads CASSLGAEQYF. The V call is TRBV28, the J call TRBJ2-7; TCRdb gives TRBD1 as the D gene, but with no DNA this cannot be confirmed. CDR1 and CDR2 from the germline V gene are MDHEN and SYDVKM. The CDR3 has 11 residues.